Described below is a single TCR beta chain sequence and its context. The antigen remains undetermined. This record belongs to a study of OX40 agonist ivuxolimab in advanced cancers. At the level of the study: It was ivuxolimab, an agonistic anti-OX40 (CD134) antibody, that patients were treated with. A male proportion of 82.7% was recorded, with mean age about 62 years and range roughly 23 to 79.

Only in-frame clones appear in the TCRdb table, and some are missing; sequencing was by immunoSEQ multiplex PCR. The data contain 26,000 or so clones, more than 70% of them singletons. Study observations and caveats: Clonal expansion was seen in CD4+ and CD8+ blood T cells by week 6 at 0.1 to 3.0 mg/kg.

Trimming removed 4 bases at V and 7 bases at J, with 12 bases between. CDR1 SGHDT and CDR2 YYEEEE come from the germline V gene. The CDR3 sequence is 12 residues long. This clonotype originated in an adult with an advanced solid tumor such as melanoma, head and neck, liver or kidney cancer. Sequencing used CD4+ or CD8+ T cells sorted from blood, obtained in a trial of the OX40 agonist ivuxolimab. The chain carries TRBV5-6 and TRBJ2-7; D is unresolved. The CDR3 DNA reads as TGTGCCAGCAGCCAAAGCCCTGGGGAGCAGTACTTC. This sequence encodes CASSQSPGEQYF. Looking up the rest from reference TRBV5-6 and TRBJ2-7 gives the full variable domain: DAGVTQSPTHLIKTRGQQVTLRCSPKSGHDTVSWYQQALGQGPQFIFQYYEEEERQRGNFPDRFSGHQFPNYSSELNVNALLLGDSALYLCASSQSPGEQYFGPGTRLTVT.